The 15 T cell receptor beta chains in this list originate from one sample, sequenced in a study of CD8 T cells in Susac syndrome. Reverse transcription of about 0.45 to 1 ug RNA was carried out with random hexamers. TCRdb passed the immunoSEQ multiplex PCR reads through MiXCR, listing each CDR3 protein once. This table holds some 140,000 distinct CDR3 sequences, 95% found once. The sequencing sample was made of CD8+ T cells from PBMCs. Source of these receptors: a human donor with Susac syndrome.

The V call is TRBV7-9, the J call TRBJ1-1; 8 positions agree with TRBD1. The J segment lost 9 bases and the V segment lost 5 bases, leaving 8 bases of the junction unmatched. This CDR3 has 13 amino acids. The germline gives CDR1 SEHNR, CDR2 FQNEAQ (reference sequence). CDR3 loop: CASSLMDREKAFF. In DNA, the CDR3 is TGTGCCAGCAGCCTAATGGACAGGGAAAAAGCTTTCTTT.

V and J are TRBV19 and TRBJ2-4; D is unclear. CDR3 length: 16 residues. CDR1 is LNHDA and CDR2 is SQIVND in the germline V gene (reference sequence). V was pared by 10 bases and J by 0 bases, with 19 bases between. This CDR3 is CATGAPTLLAKNIQYF. As DNA, the CDR3 is TGTGCCACCGGAGCCCCGACACTCTTAGCCAAAAACATTCAGTACTTC.

The rearrangement joins TRBV15 to TRBJ2-5, with TRBD1 as a possible D gene (5 bases). The CDR3 loop spans 15 amino acids. Trimming left V 2 bases short and J 5 bases short, with 15 bases between. Germline loops: CDR1 LNHNV, CDR2 YYDKDF (reference sequence). The CDR3 is CATSRTDRGRETQYF. The CDR3 coding sequence is TGTGCCACCAGCAGAACCGACAGAGGTCGGGAGACCCAGTACTTC.

The chain combines TRBV7-6 with TRBJ2-7, with 7 bases lining up with TRBD1. Trimming removed 4 bases from V and 6 bases from J; junction bases left unmatched: 6. This CDR3 is 13 amino acids long. Germline CDR1 reads SGHVS; CDR2 reads FNYEAQ. CDR3 bases: TGTGCCAGCAGCTCCACAGGGGATCGCGAGCAGTACTTC. Protein product: CASSSTGDREQYF.

The rearrangement uses TRBV12-3 or TRBV12-4 and TRBJ2-7, with 7 positions matching TRBD1. The CDR3 spans 15 residues. The ends lost 0 bases at V and 6 bases at J; junction bases unmatched: 8. CDR3 coding DNA: TGTGCCAGCAGTTTAGCGAGGTTAGAGGGGGCCGAGCAGTACTTC. Translating gives CASSLARLEGAEQYF.

J is TRBJ2-5 and V is TRBV6-1; D unresolved. Germline CDR1 and CDR2: MNHNS and SASEGT. Trimming removed 8 bases at V and 0 bases at J, with 10 bases between. CDR3 size: 13 residues. CDR3 nucleotide sequence: TGTGCCAGCCGCTTCGGGTACCAAGAGACCCAGTACTTC. Translated, it gives CASRFGYQETQYF.

This sequence joins TRBV30 and TRBJ1-2, with TRBD1 matching over 7 bases. The trim removed 1 base at V and 5 bases at J, leaving 4 bases unmatched. In germline, CDR1 is GTSNPN, CDR2 SVGIG (reference sequence). This CDR3 region has 13 residues. The CDR3 protein is CAWSEGGAYGYTF. DNA of the CDR3: TGTGCCTGGAGTGAAGGGGGCGCGTATGGCTACACCTTC.

This rearrangement joins TRBV25-1 to TRBJ2-1, with D possibly matching TRBD1 (6 bases). Per the germline V gene, CDR1 is MGHDK and CDR2 is SYGVNS. This CDR3 comprises 14 residues. The germline V and J ends were trimmed by 3 bases and 9 bases, with 15 bases remaining between them. The CDR3 protein is CASSEGAGGPEQFF. The CDR3 bases are TGTGCCAGCAGTGAGGGGGCCGGAGGCCCTGAGCAGTTCTTC.

The chain carries TRBV5-6 and TRBJ2-7, with D hard to call. V lost 1 base and J 3 bases, leaving 11 bases between the germline ends. The CDR3 length is 14 residues. Germline assignment: CDR1 SGHDT and CDR2 YYEEEE. DNA for the CDR3: TGTGCCAGCAGCTTGTCCCCAGGCTACTACGAGCAGTACTTC. The encoded protein is CASSLSPGYYEQYF.

CDR3 sequence: CASSLDGTSGSYEQYF. In DNA form, the CDR3 reads TGTGCCAGCAGCTTAGATGGGACTAGCGGCTCCTACGAGCAGTACTTC. The rearrangement links TRBV7-2 to TRBJ2-7, with 11 positions matching TRBD2. Per germline, CDR1 SGHTA and CDR2 FQGNSA. The CDR3 has 16 residues. Trimming took 1 base from V and 0 from J; bases not matched to a gene: 2.

V is TRBV14 and J is TRBJ2-7; D gene unclear. This CDR3 has 12 residues. Trimming removed 6 bases from V and 5 bases from J, with 11 bases in between. Germline V gives CDR1 SGHDN, CDR2 FVKESK. The CDR3 nucleotides read TGTGCCAGCAGACTTACGGGCAACGAGCAGTACTTC. It specifies CASRLTGNEQYF.

This clonotype was counted a single time. J is TRBJ2-5 and V is TRBV12-3 or TRBV12-4; 15 nucleotides agree with TRBD2. After removal of 5 bases from V and 12 bases from J, the junction contained 4 bases not matched to a gene. This CDR3 comprises 13 residues. The chain's CDR3 is CASSGLAGGDEYF. The CDR3, as DNA: TGTGCCAGCAGTGGACTAGCGGGAGGGGATGAGTACTTC.

The chain joins TRBV7-6 to TRBJ2-1; 9 nucleotides agree with TRBD2. The CDR3 runs 15 residues. Germline trimming cut 5 bases from V and 5 bases from J; bases unmatched to any gene: 7. Germline CDR1 SGHVS, CDR2 FNYEAQ. The CDR3 nucleotides are TGTGCCAGCAGCCCCTTCGCGGGAGGGGACAATGAGCAGTTCTTC. Translation gives CASSPFAGGDNEQFF.

The chain joins TRBV4-1 to TRBJ1-2; 10 positions agree with TRBD1. The germline V gene has CDR1 MGHRA and CDR2 YSYEKL. The V gene end was trimmed by 0 bases and the J gene end by 8 bases; junction bases not matched to a gene: 6. The CDR3 contains 15 residues. In nucleotides, the CDR3 is TGCGCCAGCAGCCAAGAGATAGGACAGGGGGTCGGCTACACCTTC. This encodes CASSQEIGQGVGYTF.

The chain joins TRBV6-2 or TRBV6-3 to TRBJ2-1; 8 bases are shared with TRBD2. Germline V lookup: CDR1 MNHEY, CDR2 SVGEGT. The CDR3 has 16 amino acids. The ends lost 2 bases at V and 1 base at J; junction bases unmatched: 4. CDR3 sequence: CASSYGAGGSYNEQFF. DNA for the CDR3: TGTGCCAGCAGTTACGGTGCGGGAGGTTCCTACAATGAGCAGTTCTTC.